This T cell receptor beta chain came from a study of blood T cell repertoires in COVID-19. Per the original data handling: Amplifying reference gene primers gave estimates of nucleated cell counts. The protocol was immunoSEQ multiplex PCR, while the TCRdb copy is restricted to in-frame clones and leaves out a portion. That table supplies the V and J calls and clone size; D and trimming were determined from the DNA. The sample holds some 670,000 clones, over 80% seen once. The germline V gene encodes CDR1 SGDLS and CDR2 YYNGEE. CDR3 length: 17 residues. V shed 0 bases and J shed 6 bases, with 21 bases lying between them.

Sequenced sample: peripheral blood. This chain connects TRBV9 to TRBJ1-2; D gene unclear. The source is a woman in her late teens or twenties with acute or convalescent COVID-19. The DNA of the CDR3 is TGTGCCAGCAGCGTAGCCGACCGGGTCCCGAGAGTGGATGGCTACACCTTC. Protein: CASSVADRVPRVDGYTF. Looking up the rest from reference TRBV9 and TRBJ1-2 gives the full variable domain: DSGVTQTPKHLITATGQRVTLRCSPRSGDLSVYWYQQSLDQGLQFLIQYYNGEERAKGNILERFSAQQFPDLHSELNLSSLELGDSALYFCASSVADRVPRVDGYTFGSGTRLTVV.